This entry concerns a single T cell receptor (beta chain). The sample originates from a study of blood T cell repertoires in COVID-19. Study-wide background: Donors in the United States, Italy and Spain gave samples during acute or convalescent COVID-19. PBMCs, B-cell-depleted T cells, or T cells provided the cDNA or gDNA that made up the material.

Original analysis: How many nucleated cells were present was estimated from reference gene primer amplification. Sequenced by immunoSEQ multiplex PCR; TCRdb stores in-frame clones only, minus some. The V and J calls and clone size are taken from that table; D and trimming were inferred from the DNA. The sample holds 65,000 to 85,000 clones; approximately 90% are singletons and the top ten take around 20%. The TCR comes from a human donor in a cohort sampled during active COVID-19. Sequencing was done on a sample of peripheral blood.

As DNA, the CDR3 is TGTGCCAGCAGCCCACAGGGGGCAGGGAAGAACACTGAAGCTTTCTTT. It codes for CASSPQGAGKNTEAFF. The rearrangement links TRBV3-1 (or the pseudogene TRBV3-2) to TRBJ1-1; 9 nucleotides agree with TRBD1. Germline loops: CDR1 LGHDT, CDR2 YNNKEL (reference sequence). Trimming cost V 4 bases and J 1 base; bases outside gene matches: 7. CDR3 size: 16 residues.